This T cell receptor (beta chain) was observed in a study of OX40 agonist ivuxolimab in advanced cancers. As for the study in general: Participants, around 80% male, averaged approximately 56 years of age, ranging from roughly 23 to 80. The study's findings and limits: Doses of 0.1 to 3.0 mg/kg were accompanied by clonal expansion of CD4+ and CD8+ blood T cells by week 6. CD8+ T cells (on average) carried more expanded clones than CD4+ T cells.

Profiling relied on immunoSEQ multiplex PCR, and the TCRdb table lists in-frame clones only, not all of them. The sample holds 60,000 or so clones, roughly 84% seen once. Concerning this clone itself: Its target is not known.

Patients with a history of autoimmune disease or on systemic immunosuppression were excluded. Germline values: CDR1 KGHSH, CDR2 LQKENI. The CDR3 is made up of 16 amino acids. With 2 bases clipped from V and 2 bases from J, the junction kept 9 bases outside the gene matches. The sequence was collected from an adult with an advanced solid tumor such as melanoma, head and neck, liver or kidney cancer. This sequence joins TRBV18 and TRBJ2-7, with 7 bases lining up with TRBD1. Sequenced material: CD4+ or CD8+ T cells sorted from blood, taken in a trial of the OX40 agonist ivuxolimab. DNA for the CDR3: TGTGCCAGCTCACCAAATCCGGGACAGAGCGCCTACGAGCAGTACTTC. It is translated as CASSPNPGQSAYEQYF.